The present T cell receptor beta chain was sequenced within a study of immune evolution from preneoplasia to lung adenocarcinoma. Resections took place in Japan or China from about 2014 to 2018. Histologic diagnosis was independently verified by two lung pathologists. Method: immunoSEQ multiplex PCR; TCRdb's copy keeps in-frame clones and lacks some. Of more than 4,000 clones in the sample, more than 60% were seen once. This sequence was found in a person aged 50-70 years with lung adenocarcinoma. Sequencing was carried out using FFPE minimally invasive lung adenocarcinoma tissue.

This chain's CDR3 is CASSLVPGQPQHF. Here the CDR3 DNA reads TGTGCCAGCAGCTTAGTTCCGGGTCAGCCCCAGCATTTT. This sequence joins TRBV11-2 and TRBJ1-5; D call uncertain. The CDR3 consists of 13 residues. The V end lost 1 base, the J end lost 6 bases, and 7 bases lay between the germline ends. CDR1 is SGHAT and CDR2 is FQNNGV in the germline V gene.